The entry below gives a single T cell receptor beta chain sequence along with its context. Vbeta (60) and Jbeta (13) primers were used in the PCR. The repertoire was sequenced with immunoSEQ multiplex PCR; TCRdb's copy has only in-frame clones and lacks some. Found here are 130,000 or so clones; the top ten clones hold approximately 1.6%. This sample is drawn from a study of cytomegalovirus exposure and HLA in healthy donors. V shed 7 bases and J 6 bases; nucleotides not matched to a gene: 11. Germline V CDR1 and CDR2: SEHNR, FQNEAQ (reference sequence). The CDR3 runs 15 residues. The source of this sequence is a young man in good health and CMV-seronegative. The gene calls are TRBV7-9 and TRBJ2-2; 7 bases agree with TRBD1. Material: PBMCs. The CDR3 loop reads CASNLQGFSAGELFF. CDR3 in DNA: TGTGCCAGCAACCTACAGGGGTTTTCGGCCGGGGAGCTGTTTTTT. The variable domain in full, completed from reference TRBV7-9 and TRBJ2-2, reads DTGVSQNPRHKITKRGQNVTFRCDPISEHNRLYWYRQTLGQGPEFLTYFQNEAQLEKSRLLSDRFSAERPKGSFSTLEIQRTEQGDSAMYLCASNLQGFSAGELFFGEGSRLTVL.